A single sample gave rise to the 8 T cell receptor beta chains below, sequenced in a study of cytomegalovirus exposure and HLA in healthy donors. The PCR contained 60 Vbeta and 13 Jbeta primers. TCRdb's table, derived via immunoSEQ multiplex PCR, lists solely in-frame clones and lacks some. Of 150,000 to 200,000 clones listed, over 75% are singletons. Sequenced sample: PBMCs. The receptor source for this set is a man aged 45-65 years in good health and CMV-seropositive.

This rearrangement joins TRBV25-1 to TRBJ2-5; TRBD1 aligns across 9 bases. The end of the DNA is better explained by TRBJ2-7, so the J call may be wrong. This CDR3 is 14 amino acids long. Germline V gives CDR1 MGHDK, CDR2 SYGVNS. The CDR3 DNA reads as TGTGCCAGCAGTGAGGGGACAGGGATATACGAGCAGTACTTC. This sequence encodes CASSEGTGIYEQYF.

A few counts support this clone. The CDR3 bases are TGTGCCAGCAGCTTAGGTAGCGGGGGTAGGGAGCAGTACTTC. This codes for CASSLGSGGREQYF. The V gene is TRBV7-6, the J gene TRBJ2-7; 9 bases agree with TRBD2. V dropped 1 base and J dropped 7; count of bases not matched to a gene: 5. From germline, CDR1 is SGHVS and CDR2 FNYEAQ. The length of the CDR3 is 14 residues.

V and J are TRBV5-6 and TRBJ2-2; possible D gene TRBD2, 5 bases. This CDR3 has 16 amino acids. The germline V and J ends were trimmed by 1 base and 0 bases, with 10 bases remaining between them. Germline CDR1 reads SGHDT; CDR2 reads YYEEEE. The CDR3 DNA follows: TGTGCCAGCAGCTTGTTTCGGGGTTCGAACACCGGGGAGCTGTTTTTT. This translates into CASSLFRGSNTGELFF. The full variable domain, rest sourced from reference TRBV5-6 and TRBJ2-2, is DAGVTQSPTHLIKTRGQQVTLRCSPKSGHDTVSWYQQALGQGPQFIFQYYEEEERQRGNFPDRFSGHQFPNYSSELNVNALLLGDSALYLCASSLFRGSNTGELFFGEGSRLTVL.

Notes on this clone: Germline and junction disagree at one end, which may indicate a read error. Other DNA sequences in the same sample also yield this CDR3. The chain links TRBV15 to TRBJ1-4, with D unresolved. The CDR3 has 17 residues. CDR1 and CDR2 (germline): LNHNV, YYDKDF (reference sequence). The CDR3 sequence is CATSRDPSGATNEKLFF. The CDR3 coding sequence is TGTGCCACCAGTAGAGATCCCTCCGGTGCAACTAATGAAAAACTGTTTTTT.

The chain has TRBV7-6 and TRBJ1-4; no clear D. Trimming took off 1 base at V and 7 bases at J, with 13 bases between the two ends. The CDR3 has 15 amino acids. From germline, CDR1 is SGHVS and CDR2 FNYEAQ. CDR3 DNA sequence: TGTGCCAGCAGCTTAGAGCTGAATTGGGCTGAAAAACTGTTTTTT. Its translation is CASSLELNWAEKLFF. Full variable domain (outside the CDR3, taken from reference TRBV7-6 and TRBJ1-4): GAGVSQSPRYKVTKRGQDVALRCDPISGHVSLYWYRQALGQGPEFLTYFNYEAQQDKSGLPNDRFSAERPEGSISTLTIQRTEQRDSAMYRCASSLELNWAEKLFFGSGTQLSVL.

In this sample, this clone turned up a few times. This rearrangement joins TRBV18 to TRBJ1-2, with D tentatively TRBD1 (6 bases). Between the trimmed V and J ends, which lost 3 bases and 6 bases, there was a span of 17 bases. The germline V gene encodes CDR1 KGHSH and CDR2 LQKENI. This CDR3 is 15 amino acids long. CDR3 amino acids: CASSPSDRLGDGYTF. The CDR3 region has the DNA TGTGCCAGCTCACCCTCAGACAGGCTCGGGGATGGCTACACCTTC.

This chain uses TRBV6-5 with TRBJ1-1, with D maybe TRBD1 (5 bases). This CDR3 is 15 amino acids long. Germline V gene data show CDR1 as MNHEY and CDR2 as SVGAGI. V was pared by 0 bases and J by 1 base, with 9 bases between. The DNA for the CDR3 is TGTGCCAGCAGTTACTCGACAGCAGGGAACACTGAAGCTTTCTTT. Translated: CASSYSTAGNTEAFF.

This chain joins TRBV6-5 and TRBJ1-2; D is uncertain. The CDR3 has 15 amino acids. V lost 1 base to trimming and J lost 0 bases, with 9 bases between them. Germline loops: CDR1 MNHEY, CDR2 SVGAGI. CDR3 region: CASSYWVDTNYGYTF. In nucleotides, the CDR3 is TGTGCCAGCAGTTACTGGGTAGACACTAACTATGGCTACACCTTC.